The clone carrying this T cell receptor (beta chain) was observed at least ten times. What it binds is unknown. The protocol was immunoSEQ multiplex PCR, while the TCRdb copy is restricted to in-frame clones and leaves out a portion. The sample lists about 140,000 clones; roughly 77% were seen once. In germline, CDR1 is SEHNR, CDR2 FQNEAQ (reference sequence). There are 15 residues in the CDR3. After removal of 5 bases from V and 0 bases from J, the junction contained 3 bases not matched to a gene. The record originates from a study of cytotoxic CD8 clonotypes in ibrutinib-treated CLL. As for the study in general: After a median of 68 months, roughly 14 patients stayed remitted and around twelve progressed; responses had been partial in around 24 and complete in 2.

Study-wide results and caveats: Clonality rose at ibrutinib response and fell back toward baseline at progression. Lymph node repertoires were not studied, and sampling times were unmatched.

This TCR came from a human donor with chronic lymphocytic leukemia. This chain joins TRBV7-9 and TRBJ2-1; 8 bases are a match to TRBD2. The sequenced sample was PBMCs, obtained after 12 months of ibrutinib treatment. CDR3 in amino acids: CASSLSGSSYNEQFF. In nucleotides, the CDR3 is TGTGCCAGCAGCCTGAGCGGGAGCTCCTACAATGAGCAGTTCTTC.